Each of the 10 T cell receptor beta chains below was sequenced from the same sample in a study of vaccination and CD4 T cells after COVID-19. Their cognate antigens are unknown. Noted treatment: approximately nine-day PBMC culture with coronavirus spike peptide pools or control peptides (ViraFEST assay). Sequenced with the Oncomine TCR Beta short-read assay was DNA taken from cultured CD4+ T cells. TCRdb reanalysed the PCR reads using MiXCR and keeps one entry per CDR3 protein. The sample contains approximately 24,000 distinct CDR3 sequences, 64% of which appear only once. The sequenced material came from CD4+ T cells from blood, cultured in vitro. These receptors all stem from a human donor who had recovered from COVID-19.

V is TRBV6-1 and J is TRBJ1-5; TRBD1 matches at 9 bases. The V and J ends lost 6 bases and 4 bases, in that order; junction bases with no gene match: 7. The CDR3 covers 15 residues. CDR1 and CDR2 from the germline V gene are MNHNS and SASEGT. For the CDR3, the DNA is TGTGCCAGCAGCCTCGGACAGGGGAAGAATCAGCCCCAGCATTTT. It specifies CASSLGQGKNQPQHF.

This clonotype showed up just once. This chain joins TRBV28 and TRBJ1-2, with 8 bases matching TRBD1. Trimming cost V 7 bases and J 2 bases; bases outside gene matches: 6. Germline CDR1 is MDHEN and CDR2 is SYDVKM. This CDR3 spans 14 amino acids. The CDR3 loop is CASIRAGGNYGYTF. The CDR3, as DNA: TGTGCCAGCATTCGGGCAGGGGGCAACTATGGCTACACCTTC.

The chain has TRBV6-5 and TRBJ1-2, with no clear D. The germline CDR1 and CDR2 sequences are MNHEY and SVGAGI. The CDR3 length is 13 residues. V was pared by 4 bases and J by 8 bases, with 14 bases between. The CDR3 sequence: CASSFHRQGGYTF. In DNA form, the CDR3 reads TGTGCCAGCAGTTTTCACCGCCAAGGCGGCTACACCTTC.

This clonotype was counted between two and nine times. This chain's CDR3 is CASSLRQDSNQPQHF. For the CDR3, the DNA is TGTGCCAGCAGCTTACGCCAGGATAGCAATCAGCCCCAGCATTTT. The chain joins TRBV7-2 to TRBJ1-5; D uncertain. The CDR3 contains 15 residues. The germline V gene encodes CDR1 SGHTA and CDR2 FQGNSA. V shed 2 bases and J shed 0 bases, with 8 bases lying between them. The entire variable domain, with the rest obtained from reference TRBV7-2 and TRBJ1-5, is as follows: GAGVSQSPSNKVTEKGKDVELRCDPISGHTALYWYRQSLGQGLEFLIYFQGNSAPDKSGLPSDRFSAERTGGSVSTLTIQRTQQEDSAVYLCASSLRQDSNQPQHFGDGTRLSIL.

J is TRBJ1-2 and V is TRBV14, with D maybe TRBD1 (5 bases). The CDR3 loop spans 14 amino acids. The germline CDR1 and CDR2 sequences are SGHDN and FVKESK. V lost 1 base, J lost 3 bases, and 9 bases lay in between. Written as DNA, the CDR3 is TGTGCCAGCAGCCAAGCAGGGTCCCACTATGGCTACACCTTC. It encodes CASSQAGSHYGYTF.

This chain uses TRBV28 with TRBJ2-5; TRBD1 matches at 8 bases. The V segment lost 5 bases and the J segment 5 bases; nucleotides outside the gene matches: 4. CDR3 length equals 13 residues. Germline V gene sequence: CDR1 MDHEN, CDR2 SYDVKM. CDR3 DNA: TGTGCCAGCAGTCTGGACAGGGTGGAGACCCAGTACTTC. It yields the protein CASSLDRVETQYF. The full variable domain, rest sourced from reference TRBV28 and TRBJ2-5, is DVKVTQSSRYLVKRTGEKVFLECVQDMDHENMFWYRQDPGLGLRLIYFSYDVKMKEKGDIPEGYSVSREKKERFSLILESASTNQTSMYLCASSLDRVETQYFGPGTRLLVL.

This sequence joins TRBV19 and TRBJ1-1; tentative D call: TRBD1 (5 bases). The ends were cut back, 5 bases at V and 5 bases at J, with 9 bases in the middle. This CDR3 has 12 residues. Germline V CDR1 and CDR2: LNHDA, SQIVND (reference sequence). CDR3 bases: TGTGCCAGTAGTCCGCCAGGGACTGAAGCTTTCTTT. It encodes CASSPPGTEAFF.

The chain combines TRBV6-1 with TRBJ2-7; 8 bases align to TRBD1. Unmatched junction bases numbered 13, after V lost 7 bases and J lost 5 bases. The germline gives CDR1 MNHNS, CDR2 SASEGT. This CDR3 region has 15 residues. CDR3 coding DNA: TGTGCCAGCACCCTGCAGGGGGCGGCGTATCACGAGCAGTACTTC. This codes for CASTLQGAAYHEQYF.

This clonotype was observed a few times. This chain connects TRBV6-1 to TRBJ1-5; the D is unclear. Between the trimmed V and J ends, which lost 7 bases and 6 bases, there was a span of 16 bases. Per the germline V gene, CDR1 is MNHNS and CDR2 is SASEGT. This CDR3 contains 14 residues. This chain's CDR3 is CASNPRAGSQPQHF. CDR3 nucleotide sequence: TGTGCCAGCAACCCCCGGGCCGGAAGTCAGCCCCAGCATTTT.

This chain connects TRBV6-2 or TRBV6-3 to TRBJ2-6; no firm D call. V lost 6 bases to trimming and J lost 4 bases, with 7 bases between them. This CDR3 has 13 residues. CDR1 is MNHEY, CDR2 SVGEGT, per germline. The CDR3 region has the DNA TGTGCCAGCAGGGTCCCGGGGGCCAACGTCCTGACTTTC. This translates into CASRVPGANVLTF.